This TCR beta chain was identified in a study of shared clonotypes between healthy human individuals. Overall study results and limits: Non-shared clonotypes had lower generation probabilities than those shared by all four donors. Limitation of the genetic and exposure-history diversity represented came from the few donors.

Investigators divided CD4+ cells into CD45RA+ naive and CD45RA-negative memory subsets. In the original processing: As immunoSEQ supplied junction-only sequences (without quality scores), filtering differed. Generated by immunoSEQ multiplex PCR, the TCRdb table keeps only in-frame clones and is missing some. The V and J calls and the clone size are those of that table, but D and trimming were determined from the DNA. Among about 980,000 clones listed, approximately 80% were seen once. This clone has only one observation. What it recognizes is unknown. The sequence was obtained from a man younger than 30 in good health. Input material: memory CD4+ T cells sorted from blood. This sample's subset: CD45RA-negative fraction.

In DNA, the CDR3 is TGTGCCAGCAGTTTAGACTCCCTTAGTACCTACGAGCAGTACTTC. Its translation is CASSLDSLSTYEQYF. The gene calls are TRBV2 and TRBJ2-7; unclear D gene. Trimming stripped 5 bases from V and 2 bases from J, with 16 bases between. The germline gives CDR1 SNHLY, CDR2 FYNNEI. The CDR3 length is 15 residues.